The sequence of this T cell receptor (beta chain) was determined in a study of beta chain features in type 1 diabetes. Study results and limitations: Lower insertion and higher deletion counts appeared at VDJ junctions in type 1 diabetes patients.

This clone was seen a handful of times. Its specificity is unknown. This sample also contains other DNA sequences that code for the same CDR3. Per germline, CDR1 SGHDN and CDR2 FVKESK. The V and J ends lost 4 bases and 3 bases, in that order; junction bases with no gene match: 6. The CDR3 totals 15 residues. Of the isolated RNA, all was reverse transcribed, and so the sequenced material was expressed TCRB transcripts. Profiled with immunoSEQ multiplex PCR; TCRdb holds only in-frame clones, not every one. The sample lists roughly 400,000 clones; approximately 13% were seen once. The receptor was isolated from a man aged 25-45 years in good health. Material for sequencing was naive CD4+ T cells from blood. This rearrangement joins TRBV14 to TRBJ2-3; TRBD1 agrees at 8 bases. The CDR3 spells CASSLGQGWTDTQYF. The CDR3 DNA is TGTGCCAGCAGCCTCGGACAGGGTTGGACAGATACGCAGTATTTT.